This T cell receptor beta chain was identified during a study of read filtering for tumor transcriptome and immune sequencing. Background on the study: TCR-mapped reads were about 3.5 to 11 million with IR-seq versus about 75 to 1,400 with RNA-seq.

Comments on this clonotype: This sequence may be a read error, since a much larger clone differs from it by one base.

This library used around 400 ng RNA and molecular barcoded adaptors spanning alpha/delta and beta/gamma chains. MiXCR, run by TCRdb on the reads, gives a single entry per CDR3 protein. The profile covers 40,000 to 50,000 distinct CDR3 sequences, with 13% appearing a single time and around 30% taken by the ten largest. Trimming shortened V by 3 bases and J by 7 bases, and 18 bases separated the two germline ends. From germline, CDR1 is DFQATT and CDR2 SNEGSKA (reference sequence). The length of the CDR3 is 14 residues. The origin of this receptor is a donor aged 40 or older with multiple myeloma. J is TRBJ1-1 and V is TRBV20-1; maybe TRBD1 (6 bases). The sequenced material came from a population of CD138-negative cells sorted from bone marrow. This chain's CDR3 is CSARDRSAGFEAFF. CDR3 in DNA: TGCAGTGCTAGGGACAGATCTGCCGGTTTTGAAGCTTTCTTT.